This T cell receptor beta chain was sequenced during a study of cytomegalovirus exposure and HLA in healthy donors. Study outcomes and limitations: Some highly shared sequence variants likely arose as a pipeline artifact. Cytomegalovirus association was listed for about 170 TCR beta chains.

13 Jbeta primers and 60 Vbeta primers were used for the PCR. Profiling relied on immunoSEQ multiplex PCR, and the TCRdb table lists in-frame clones only, not all of them. The top ten clones hold more than 3% of a sample with some 100,000 clones, about 77% of them seen once. To note about this clone: The antigen is undetermined.

This CDR3 has 16 residues. Germline V gene lookup returns CDR1 SGHRS and CDR2 YFSETQ. The V gene lost 0 bases and the J gene lost 0 bases, with 10 bases spanning the gap. Sequenced sample: PBMCs. This clonotype was sampled from a woman between 45 and 65 years old in good health and CMV-seropositive. The chain combines TRBV5-1 with TRBJ2-1, with no clear D. This chain's CDR3 is CASSLDPASSYNEQFF. The CDR3 DNA is TGCGCCAGCAGCTTGGACCCAGCTAGCTCCTACAATGAGCAGTTCTTC.